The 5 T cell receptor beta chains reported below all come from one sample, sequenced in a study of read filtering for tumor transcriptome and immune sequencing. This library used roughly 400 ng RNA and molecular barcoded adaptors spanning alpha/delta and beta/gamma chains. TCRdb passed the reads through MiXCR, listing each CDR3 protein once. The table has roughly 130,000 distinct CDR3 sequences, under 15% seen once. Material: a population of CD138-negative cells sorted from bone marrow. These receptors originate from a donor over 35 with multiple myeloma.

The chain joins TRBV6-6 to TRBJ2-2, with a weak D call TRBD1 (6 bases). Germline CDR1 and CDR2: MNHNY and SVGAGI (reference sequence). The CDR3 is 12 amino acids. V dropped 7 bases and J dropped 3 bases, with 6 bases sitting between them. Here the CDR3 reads CASKGDTGELFF. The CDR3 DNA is TGTGCCAGCAAGGGGGACACCGGGGAGCTGTTTTTT.

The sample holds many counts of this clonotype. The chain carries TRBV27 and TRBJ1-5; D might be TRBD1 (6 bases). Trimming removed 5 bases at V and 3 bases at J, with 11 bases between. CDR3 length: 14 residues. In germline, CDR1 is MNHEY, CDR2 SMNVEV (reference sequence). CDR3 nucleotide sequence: TGTGCCAGCAGTGCCTACAGGGACAATCAGCCCCAGCATTTT. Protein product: CASSAYRDNQPQHF.

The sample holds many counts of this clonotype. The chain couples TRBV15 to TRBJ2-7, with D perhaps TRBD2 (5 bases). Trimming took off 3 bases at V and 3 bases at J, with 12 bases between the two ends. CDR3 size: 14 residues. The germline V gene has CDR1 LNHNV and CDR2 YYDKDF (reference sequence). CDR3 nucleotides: TGTGCCACCAGCAGGTCGGCCACTAGCTACGAGCAGTACTTC. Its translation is CATSRSATSYEQYF.

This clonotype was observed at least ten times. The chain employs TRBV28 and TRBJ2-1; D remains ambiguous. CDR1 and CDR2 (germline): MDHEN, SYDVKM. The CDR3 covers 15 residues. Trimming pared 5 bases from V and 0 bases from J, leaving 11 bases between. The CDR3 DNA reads TGTGCCAGCAGTGAAAATACAATCTCCTACAATGAGCAGTTCTTC. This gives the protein CASSENTISYNEQFF. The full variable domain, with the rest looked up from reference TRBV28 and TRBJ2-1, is DVKVTQSSRYLVKRTGEKVFLECVQDMDHENMFWYRQDPGLGLRLIYFSYDVKMKEKGDIPEGYSVSREKKERFSLILESASTNQTSMYLCASSENTISYNEQFFGPGTRLTVL.

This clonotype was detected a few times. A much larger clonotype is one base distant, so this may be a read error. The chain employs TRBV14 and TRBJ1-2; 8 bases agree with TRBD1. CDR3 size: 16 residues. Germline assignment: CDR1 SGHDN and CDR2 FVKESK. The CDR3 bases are TGTGCCGGCAGCACCCACACCGGGACAGGTTCTCCTGGCTACACCTTC. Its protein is CAGSTHTGTGSPGYTF.